This T cell receptor beta chain was sequenced for a study of T cells after yellow fever vaccination. This CDR3 has 17 amino acids. CDR1 LGHDT and CDR2 YNNKEL come from the germline V gene (reference sequence). The V end lost 0 bases, the J end lost 0 bases, and 12 bases lay between the germline ends. A single record per CDR3 protein comes from TCRdb applying MiXCR to the 5' RACE reads. The sample consists of some 350,000 distinct CDR3 sequences, around 4.1% of them appearing once. J is TRBJ1-5 and V is TRBV3-1; D not resolved. This sequence originates from a man younger than 35 who received the YFV17D yellow fever vaccine. Sample: PBMCs, taken 5 days after the yellow fever booster vaccination. CDR3 sequence reads: CASSQDLRAVSNQPQHF. The CDR3 nucleotides read TGTGCCAGCAGCCAAGATCTTCGGGCAGTTAGCAATCAGCCCCAGCATTTT.